These 23 T cell receptor beta chains were all obtained from the same sample, sequenced in a study of blood T cell repertoires in COVID-19. The method was immunoSEQ multiplex PCR; TCRdb's version includes in-frame clones alone and lacks a portion of them. Among about 260,000 clones, 86% were seen once, and the ten largest hold 2% to 2.5%. The sample was PBMCs or T cells enriched from blood (not recorded which). The receptor set was obtained from a woman between 45 and 60 years old who had recovered from COVID-19.

The gene calls are TRBV30 and TRBJ2-3; D remains ambiguous. Germline-derived CDR1 and CDR2 are GTSNPN and SVGIG (reference sequence). The CDR3 is 14 residues long. V was pared by 0 bases and J by 4 bases, with 11 bases between. The CDR3, as DNA: TGTGCCTGGAGTGTCCCAGCGACTGCAGATACGCAGTATTTT. Translation gives CAWSVPATADTQYF.

J is TRBJ2-5 and V is TRBV4-1; 9 positions agree with TRBD1. The V and J ends lost 0 bases and 7 bases, in that order; junction bases with no gene match: 9. The CDR3 totals 16 residues. The germline gives CDR1 MGHRA, CDR2 YSYEKL. The CDR3 reads CASSQEGTGSSWTQYF. Written as DNA, the CDR3 is TGCGCCAGCAGCCAAGAGGGGACAGGGTCCTCGTGGACCCAGTACTTC.

The rearrangement uses TRBV4-3 and TRBJ2-1, with 9 positions matching TRBD2. The CDR3 loop spans 15 amino acids. The J segment lost 7 bases and the V segment lost 3 bases, leaving 7 bases of the junction unmatched. Per germline, CDR1 LGHNA and CDR2 YSLEER. In DNA, the CDR3 is TGCGCCAGCAGCCAGACACCGGGACTAGCTAATGAGCAGTTCTTC. The encoded protein is CASSQTPGLANEQFF.

The chain uses TRBV5-4 and TRBJ1-3; a weak D match, TRBD1 (5 bases). Trimming cost V 4 bases and J 4 bases, with 15 bases left between them. Per germline, CDR1 SGHNT and CDR2 YYREEE (reference sequence). The CDR3 sequence is 15 residues long. CDR3 sequence: CASSPRGGTGNTIYF. CDR3 DNA sequence: TGTGCCAGCAGCCCCCGCGGGGGGACGGGAAACACCATATATTTT.

This rearrangement joins TRBV27 to TRBJ1-1, with 8 bases lining up with TRBD1. Unmatched junction bases numbered 9, after V lost 7 bases and J lost 5 bases. The germline gives CDR1 MNHEY, CDR2 SMNVEV (reference sequence). This CDR3 contains 14 residues. The CDR3 nucleotides are TGTGCCAGCATGGGCTCAGGGGGCGGAACTGAAGCTTTCTTT. Protein product: CASMGSGGGTEAFF.

The chain joins TRBV25-1 to TRBJ1-1; D perhaps matches TRBD1 (6 bases). Between the trimmed V and J ends, which lost 3 bases and 2 bases, there was a span of 10 bases. Germline V lookup: CDR1 MGHDK, CDR2 SYGVNS. CDR3 length equals 14 residues. The CDR3 coding sequence is TGTGCCAGCAGTGATCTACAGGGAAACACTGAAGCTTTCTTT. Translation: CASSDLQGNTEAFF.

The chain recombines TRBV18 with TRBJ1-2; possible D gene TRBD1, 5 bases. The germline gives CDR1 KGHSH, CDR2 LQKENI. Trimming took 2 bases from V and 8 from J, leaving 21 bases between them. This CDR3 contains 16 residues. The CDR3 spells CASSPALNRLTWGYTF. The CDR3 nucleotides are TGTGCCAGCTCACCAGCTTTGAACAGGTTGACGTGGGGCTACACCTTC.

The chain is built from TRBV4-1 and TRBJ2-2, with TRBD2 identical over 7 bases. Germline CDR1 is MGHRA and CDR2 is YSYEKL. The CDR3 totals 16 residues. Trimming at V came to 0 bases and at J to 4 bases, leaving 5 bases not matched to a gene. This CDR3 reads CASSQDPLAFTGELFF. CDR3 bases: TGCGCCAGCAGCCAAGACCCACTAGCGTTCACCGGGGAGCTGTTTTTT.

The chain carries TRBV7-2 and TRBJ2-7; the match to TRBD2 covers 14 bases. The length of the CDR3 is 16 residues. CDR1 and CDR2 from the germline V gene are SGHTA and FQGNSA. With V trimmed by 8 bases and J by 6 bases, 12 bases remained unmatched. The CDR3 spells CASEPTGLAGALEQYF. The CDR3 nucleotides are TGTGCCAGCGAGCCTACGGGACTAGCGGGAGCCCTCGAGCAGTACTTC.

V usage is TRBV9 and J usage is TRBJ2-1, with D possibly TRBD1 on 6 matching bases. The CDR3 is 14 residues long. Germline CDR1 reads SGDLS; CDR2 reads YYNGEE. Trimming removed 1 base from V and 9 bases from J, with 14 bases in between. The CDR3 DNA is TGTGCCAGCAGCGTAAAAGGGGAAGGGGGTGAGCAGTTCTTC. It translates to CASSVKGEGGEQFF.

The chain uses TRBV19 and TRBJ1-4, with TRBD1 matching over 8 bases. CDR3 length: 16 amino acids. The ends lost 6 bases at V and 8 bases at J; junction bases unmatched: 14. CDR1 and CDR2 from the germline V gene are LNHDA and SQIVND (reference sequence). The CDR3 sequence is CASSPDHRGFGEKLFF. In nucleotides, the CDR3 is TGTGCCAGTAGCCCTGACCACAGGGGGTTTGGCGAAAAACTGTTTTTT. The full variable domain, its missing parts supplied by reference TRBV19 and TRBJ1-4, is DGGITQSPKYLFRKEGQNVTLSCEQNLNHDAMYWYRQDPGQGLRLIYYSQIVNDFQKGDIAEGYSVSREKKESFPLTVTSAQKNPTAFYLCASSPDHRGFGEKLFFGSGTQLSVL.

The chain combines TRBV7-2 with TRBJ2-5, with D perhaps matching TRBD2 (5 bases). Germline V gene data show CDR1 as SGHTA and CDR2 as FQGNSA. Trimming cost V 5 bases and J 5 bases, with 21 bases left between them. The length of the CDR3 is 16 residues. Here the CDR3 reads CASSVGVSRGQETQYF. Written as DNA, the CDR3 is TGTGCCAGCAGCGTTGGAGTATCCCGGGGTCAGGAGACCCAGTACTTC.

V usage is TRBV30 and J usage is TRBJ1-5, with 7 positions matching TRBD1. V gave up 7 bases and J gave up 7 bases; unmatched junction bases: 13. The germline CDR1 and CDR2 sequences are GTSNPN and SVGIG (reference sequence). The CDR3 has 14 amino acids. The CDR3 here is CALTRTGSYQPQHF. The CDR3 region has the DNA TGTGCCTTAACCCGGACAGGCAGTTACCAGCCCCAGCATTTT. Supplemented by reference TRBV30 and TRBJ1-5, the full variable domain reads SQTIHQWPATLVQPVGSPLSLECTVEGTSNPNLYWYRQAAGRGLQLLFYSVGIGQISSEVPQNLSASRPQDRQFILSSKKLLLSDSGFYLCALTRTGSYQPQHFGDGTRLSIL.

V is TRBV20-1 and J is TRBJ1-5; D possibly corresponds to TRBD1 (6 bases). V lost 6 bases and J lost 1, with 16 bases in between. This CDR3 comprises 15 residues. Germline CDR1 reads DFQATT; CDR2 reads SNEGSKA (reference sequence). The CDR3 spells CSASRGAGSNQPQHF. Here the CDR3 DNA reads TGCAGTGCCAGTCGGGGGGCGGGAAGCAATCAGCCCCAGCATTTT.

This clone was detected a few times. The chain joins TRBV7-2 to TRBJ2-1; D gene uncertain. The CDR3 covers 13 residues. Trimming stripped 4 bases from V and 6 bases from J, with 10 bases between. Germline V gives CDR1 SGHTA, CDR2 FQGNSA. CDR3 in DNA: TGTGCCAGCAGCTATCTTTTTCGCAATGAGCAGTTCTTC. Translated: CASSYLFRNEQFF.

The chain has TRBV18 and TRBJ1-6; D call uncertain. CDR1 KGHSH and CDR2 LQKENI come from the germline V gene. The CDR3 runs to 17 residues. Between the trimmed V and J ends, which lost 6 bases and 3 bases, there was a span of 18 bases. CDR3 protein: CASSPDLREIYNSPLHF. DNA of the CDR3: TGTGCCAGCTCCCCGGATCTAAGGGAGATCTATAATTCACCCCTCCACTTT.

V usage is TRBV7-2 and J usage is TRBJ2-2, with 8 positions matching TRBD2. The CDR3 loop spans 17 amino acids. Looked up from germline, CDR1 is SGHTA and CDR2 is FQGNSA. With 3 bases clipped from V and 3 bases from J, the junction kept 9 bases outside the gene matches. The CDR3 DNA is TGTGCCAGCAGCTTTTTAAGCGGGAGTTGGTACACCGGGGAGCTGTTTTTT. This encodes CASSFLSGSWYTGELFF.

The rearrangement joins TRBV2 to TRBJ2-5; possibly TRBD2 for D (6 bases). Germline V gene lookup returns CDR1 SNHLY and CDR2 FYNNEI. The CDR3 consists of 11 residues. Trimming pared 10 bases from V and 4 bases from J, leaving 10 bases between. CDR3 sequence: CAISGGETQYF. CDR3 sequence (DNA): TGTGCCATTAGCGGTGGAGAGACCCAGTACTTC.

The genes are TRBV4-2 and TRBJ1-6; 7 bases line up with TRBD1. Germline trimming cut 4 bases from V and 4 bases from J; bases unmatched to any gene: 7. Germline loops: CDR1 LGHNA, CDR2 YNFKEQ. This CDR3 contains 16 residues. The CDR3 spells CASSPVGQAYNSPLHF. In nucleotides, the CDR3 is TGTGCCAGCAGCCCAGTAGGACAGGCTTATAATTCACCCCTCCACTTT.

The genes are TRBV28 and TRBJ2-3; D not resolved. Trimming took off 2 bases at V and 0 bases at J, with 3 bases between the two ends. The CDR3 spans 13 residues. The germline gives CDR1 MDHEN, CDR2 SYDVKM. The chain's CDR3 is CASSLPSTDTQYF. The CDR3 DNA follows: TGTGCCAGCAGTTTACCTAGCACAGATACGCAGTATTTT.

This chain joins TRBV27 and TRBJ1-2, with TRBD1 matching 10 bases. Germline V gene sequence: CDR1 MNHEY, CDR2 SMNVEV (reference sequence). The J segment lost 3 bases and the V segment lost 0 bases, leaving 4 bases of the junction unmatched. The CDR3 loop spans 16 amino acids. This chain's CDR3 is CASSLSYGTGDYGYTF. The CDR3 coding sequence is TGTGCCAGCAGTTTATCCTACGGGACAGGGGACTATGGCTACACCTTC.

This sequence joins TRBV9 and TRBJ2-1; D might be TRBD2 (5 bases). This CDR3 contains 17 residues. Trimming took 0 bases from V and 0 from J, leaving 13 bases between them. Looked up from germline, CDR1 is SGDLS and CDR2 is YYNGEE. The CDR3 sequence: CASSVANPTSSYNEQFF. The CDR3 region has the DNA TGTGCCAGCAGCGTAGCTAATCCCACTAGCTCCTACAATGAGCAGTTCTTC.

J is TRBJ2-7 and V is TRBV27; weak D call: TRBD2 (5 bases). Germline CDR1 is MNHEY and CDR2 is SMNVEV (reference sequence). This CDR3 comprises 14 residues. Trimming removed 6 bases at V and 4 bases at J, with 16 bases between. Here the CDR3 reads CASRPLRGIYEQYF. For the CDR3, the DNA is TGTGCCAGCAGACCCCTAAGAGGGATTTACGAGCAGTACTTC.